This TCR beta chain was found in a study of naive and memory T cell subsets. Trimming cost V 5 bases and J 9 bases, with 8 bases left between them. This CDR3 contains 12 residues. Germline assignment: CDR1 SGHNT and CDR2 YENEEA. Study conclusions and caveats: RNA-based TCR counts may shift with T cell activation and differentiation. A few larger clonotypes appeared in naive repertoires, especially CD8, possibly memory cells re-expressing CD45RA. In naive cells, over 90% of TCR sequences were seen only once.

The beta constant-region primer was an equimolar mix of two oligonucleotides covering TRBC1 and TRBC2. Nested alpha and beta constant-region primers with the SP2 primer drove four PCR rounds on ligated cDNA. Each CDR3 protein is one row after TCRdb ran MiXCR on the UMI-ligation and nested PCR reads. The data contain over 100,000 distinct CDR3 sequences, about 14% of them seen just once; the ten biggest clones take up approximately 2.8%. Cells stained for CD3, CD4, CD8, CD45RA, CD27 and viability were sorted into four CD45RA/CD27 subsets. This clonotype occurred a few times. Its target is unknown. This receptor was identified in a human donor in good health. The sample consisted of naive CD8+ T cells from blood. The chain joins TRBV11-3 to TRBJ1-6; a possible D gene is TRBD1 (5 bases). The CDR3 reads CASSRDRSPLHF. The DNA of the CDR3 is TGTGCCAGCAGCCGGGACCGTTCACCCCTCCACTTT.